These 15 T cell receptor beta chains share one sample of origin, sequenced in a study of Graves' ophthalmopathy and Graves' hyperthyroidism (dated by TCRdb to the late 2010s). Sequencing used an Illumina HiSeq 2000. For repertoire sequencing, the TCR beta CDR3 regions were amplified from RNA transcripts. A first-round RT-PCR used HTBI primers with the Qiagen OneStep RT-PCR kit, followed by a second-round multiplex PCR, size selection and purification. Using fastp at Q25 and MiXCR, TCRdb reprocessed the public reads and kept productive beta chains. Rows with a matching CDR3 protein are joined into one entry that keeps the most common DNA and genes. This sample has some 350,000 distinct CDR3 sequences in its table, and about a sixth of those were observed once. The ten largest clones add up to approximately 2.4% of the sample. The sample consisted of peripheral blood. The origin of the receptors is an adult woman with stable Graves' hyperthyroidism.

This clonotype was seen more than once but under ten times. The V call is TRBV13, the J call TRBJ2-5; 9 bases fit TRBD1. The CDR3 has 15 amino acids. Looked up from germline, CDR1 is PRHDT and CDR2 is FYEKMQ (reference sequence). The junction had 5 bases not matched to a gene; V was cut back by 3 bases and J by 3 bases. CDR3 amino acids: CASSFGTGFEETQYF. The CDR3 DNA sequence: TGTGCCAGCAGCTTCGGGACAGGGTTTGAAGAGACCCAGTACTTC. The whole variable domain, remainder taken from reference TRBV13 and TRBJ2-5, is AAGVIQSPRHLIKEKRETATLKCYPIPRHDTVYWYQQGPGQDPQFLISFYEKMQSDKGSIPDRFSAQQFSDYHSELNMSSLELGDSALYFCASSFGTGFEETQYFGPGTRLLVL.

V usage is TRBV4-3 and J usage is TRBJ2-3; possibly TRBD1 or TRBD2 for D (5 bases each). The CDR3 consists of 16 residues. Trimming shortened V by 3 bases and J by 6 bases, and 19 bases separated the two germline ends. Germline V gives CDR1 LGHNA, CDR2 YSLEER. DNA of the CDR3: TGCGCCAGCAGCCAGGGGGTAGCCCGAGATGTGGATACGCAGTATTTT. It specifies CASSQGVARDVDTQYF.

The table lists this clonotype with a few counts. The V gene is TRBV30, the J gene TRBJ2-7; TRBD1 might be the D (6 bases). This CDR3 is built from 17 residues. Germline CDR1 GTSNPN, CDR2 SVGIG (reference sequence). With 1 base removed from V and 0 bases from J, the gap between germline ends came to 19 bases. The CDR3 loop is CAWSAPRTAPSSYEQYF. CDR3 nucleotides: TGTGCCTGGAGTGCCCCCAGGACAGCCCCGAGCTCCTACGAGCAGTACTTC. Full variable domain (outside the CDR3, taken from reference TRBV30 and TRBJ2-7): SQTIHQWPATLVQPVGSPLSLECTVEGTSNPNLYWYRQAAGRGLQLLFYSVGIGQISSEVPQNLSASRPQDRQFILSSKKLLLSDSGFYLCAWSAPRTAPSSYEQYFGPGTRLTVT.

The V gene is TRBV27, the J gene TRBJ1-5, with 7 bases lining up with TRBD1. V lost 0 bases, J lost 4 bases, and 6 bases stayed unmatched. This CDR3 has 16 amino acids. Germline V CDR1 and CDR2: MNHEY, SMNVEV (reference sequence). The CDR3 spells CASSLSPQGGNQPQHF. CDR3 nucleotide sequence: TGTGCCAGCAGTTTATCGCCCCAGGGGGGTAATCAGCCCCAGCATTTT.

This clonotype was counted at least ten times. One junction end disagrees with the germline gene, perhaps due to a read error. The V call is TRBV13, the J call TRBJ2-2; D unresolved. Germline V gene sequence: CDR1 PRHDT, CDR2 FYEKMQ (reference sequence). CDR3 length: 12 residues. The CDR3 reads CASGFGTGELFF. CDR3 DNA: TGTGCCAGCGGCTTTGGGACCGGGGAGCTGTTTTTT.

This clonotype showed up many times. This chain connects TRBV12-3 or TRBV12-4 to TRBJ2-7, with a weak D call TRBD1 (6 bases). The CDR3 extends over 13 amino acids. Trimming left V 7 bases short and J 3 bases short, with 13 bases between. The CDR3 sequence is CASKEGGDYEQYF. For the CDR3, the DNA is TGTGCCAGCAAAGAAGGGGGAGACTACGAGCAGTACTTC.

This clonotype has a count of ten or more. The V call is TRBV6-2 or TRBV6-3, the J call TRBJ1-1, with D possibly TRBD1 on 5 matching bases. This CDR3 contains 13 residues. Germline V gives CDR1 MNHEY, CDR2 SVGEGT. Deletions cut 5 bases from V and 0 bases from J, with 7 bases between. The CDR3 DNA is TGTGCCAGCAGTACGGGGGTGAACACTGAAGCTTTCTTT. It is translated as CASSTGVNTEAFF.

There are many counts of this clonotype. This sequence joins TRBV20-1 and TRBJ2-7, with a weak D call TRBD2 (5 bases). V was pared by 5 bases and J by 0 bases, with 14 bases between. This CDR3 spans 14 amino acids. The germline gives CDR1 DFQATT, CDR2 SNEGSKA (reference sequence). The CDR3 DNA reads TGCAGTGCTCCCCCCGCGGGTCCCTCCTACGAGCAGTACTTC. It translates to CSAPPAGPSYEQYF.

This clonotype has just a few counts. The junction departs from the called germline gene at one end, perhaps through a read error. The rearrangement uses TRBV12-3 or TRBV12-4 and TRBJ1-1, with 7 positions matching TRBD1. The CDR3 length is 14 residues. The CDR3 is CASSQTGTHTEACF. In nucleotides, the CDR3 is TGTGCCAGCAGTCAGACAGGGACCCACACTGAAGCTTGCTTT.

There are a few counts of this clonotype. The chain combines TRBV27 with TRBJ2-2, with D unresolved. V was trimmed by 5 bases and J by 6 bases, leaving 25 bases between them. Germline CDR1 reads MNHEY; CDR2 reads SMNVEV (reference sequence). The CDR3 sequence is 18 residues long. The CDR3 is CASSPRSAPGFPPGELFF. CDR3 nucleotides: TGTGCCAGCAGTCCTCGTTCTGCCCCCGGTTTCCCTCCCGGGGAGCTGTTTTTT.

This clonotype has a count of ten or more. The junction differs from germline at one of its ends, possibly a read error. The CDR3 is CAISEGADQHF. The CDR3 DNA sequence: TGTGCCATCAGTGAGGGGGCCGATCAGCACTTC. The genes are TRBV10-3 and TRBJ2-7; D may be TRBD1 (5 bases). This CDR3 has 11 amino acids. Germline loops: CDR1 ENHRY, CDR2 SYGVKD.

This clonotype was found many times. The chain is built from TRBV15 and TRBJ2-7, with 13 positions matching TRBD2. The CDR3 totals 17 residues. CDR1 is LNHNV and CDR2 is YYDKDF in the germline V gene (reference sequence). V was pared by 3 bases and J by 3 bases, with 8 bases of the junction left unmatched. CDR3 residues: CATSSSLAGGPGYEQYF. CDR3 DNA sequence: TGTGCCACCAGCAGTTCACTAGCGGGAGGGCCAGGCTACGAGCAGTACTTC. The full variable domain, in which reference TRBV15 and TRBJ2-7 provide the parts outside the CDR3, is DAMVIQNPRYQVTQFGKPVTLSCSQTLNHNVMYWYQQKSSQAPKLLFHYYDKDFNNEADTPDNFQSRRPNTSFCFLDIRSPGLGDTAMYLCATSSSLAGGPGYEQYFGPGTRLTVT.

The rearrangement links TRBV6-1 to TRBJ1-1; 7 positions agree with TRBD1. CDR1 and CDR2 from the germline V gene are MNHNS and SASEGT. V shed 4 bases, J shed 6 bases, and the junction held 8 bases outside the gene matches. There are 14 residues in the CDR3. CDR3 sequence (DNA): TGTGCCAGCAGTGTCGTGACAGGGCCCGCTGAAGCTTTCTTT. It specifies CASSVVTGPAEAFF.

This clonotype appeared many times. CDR3 sequence (DNA): TGTGCCAGTAGTACCCGGACAGGGGCCAACTATGGCTACACCTTC. Its protein is CASSTRTGANYGYTF. The rearrangement joins TRBV19 to TRBJ1-2; 9 positions match TRBD1. The germline gives CDR1 LNHDA, CDR2 SQIVND (reference sequence). The CDR3 sequence is 15 residues long. Losses at the gene ends were 4 bases for V and 2 bases for J; bases not matched to a gene: 5.

Only a few counts were recorded for this clonotype. This chain connects TRBV27 to TRBJ2-6; D gene uncertain. Germline V CDR1 and CDR2: MNHEY, SMNVEV (reference sequence). The CDR3 runs 15 residues. Trimming shortened V by 0 bases and J by 0 bases, and 3 bases separated the two germline ends. The CDR3 DNA sequence: TGTGCCAGCAGTTTATCAATCTCTGGGGCCAACGTCCTGACTTTC. Its translation is CASSLSISGANVLTF.